This T cell receptor beta chain was profiled in a study of ipilimumab plus nivolumab after autologous stem cell transplantation (TCRdb year 2021). Context from the whole study: The median number of doses that trial patients received was about five for ipilimumab and about eight for nivolumab. Patients undergoing autologous transplant for high-risk diffuse large B cell lymphoma, mature T cell lymphoma, or multiple myeloma were enrolled in the trial. High-risk transplant-naive patients and patients relapsing within 3 years of a first autologous transplant were included in the myeloma cohort. The intent-to-treat population of the trial was made up of about 37 patients.

On this clone itself: The antigen this receptor binds is unknown. No per-base quality is available; no much larger clone lies one base away.

On the study overall, not on this receptor specifically: The authors concluded that combined checkpoint inhibition appeared tolerable when used as consolidation after transplant. Per the authors, a biologic rationale for further study of the post-transplant checkpoint inhibition approach was offered by T cell receptor repertoire, regulatory T cell phenotype and gut microbiota profiles.

Ipilimumab was given at 1 mg/kg intravenously on day 1 of selected weeks, and checkpoint therapy started 14 to 28 days after autologous transplant. Nivolumab was given at 3 mg/kg intravenously on day 1 of weeks 1, 4, 7, 10, and every two weeks through week 26. Combined checkpoint inhibition with ipilimumab and nivolumab as consolidation after autologous stem cell transplantation was tested in a Phase Ib clinical trial. Library method: the immunoSEQ multiplex PCR assay. Not all clones reach the TCRdb copy of this immuneACCESS table, which keeps in-frame sequences only. Checked studies attribute under half of the gap to unresolved V genes and leave the rest unexplained. For this sample there are 37,000 or so clones; approximately 92% appear just once. Approximately 1% of the sample goes to the ten largest clones. The sample was PBMCs, taken in a trial of ipilimumab plus nivolumab as post-transplant consolidation. The source of this sequence is a male donor with multiple myeloma.

The CDR3 reads CASSDPGQGDEQYF. DNA sequence: TGTGCCAGCAGTGACCCCGGACAGGGGGACGAGCAGTACTTC. The chain joins TRBV6-4 to TRBJ2-7; 10 middle bases align to TRBD1. Reading the germline V gene gives CDR1 MRHNA and CDR2 SNTAGT. The CDR3 starts with the cysteine, ends with the phenylalanine, and has 14 residues. CDR3 DNA only is kept here, 42 bases in frame from base 1. The germline V end is reduced by 2 bases and the J end by 5 bases; junction bases left unmatched: 3.